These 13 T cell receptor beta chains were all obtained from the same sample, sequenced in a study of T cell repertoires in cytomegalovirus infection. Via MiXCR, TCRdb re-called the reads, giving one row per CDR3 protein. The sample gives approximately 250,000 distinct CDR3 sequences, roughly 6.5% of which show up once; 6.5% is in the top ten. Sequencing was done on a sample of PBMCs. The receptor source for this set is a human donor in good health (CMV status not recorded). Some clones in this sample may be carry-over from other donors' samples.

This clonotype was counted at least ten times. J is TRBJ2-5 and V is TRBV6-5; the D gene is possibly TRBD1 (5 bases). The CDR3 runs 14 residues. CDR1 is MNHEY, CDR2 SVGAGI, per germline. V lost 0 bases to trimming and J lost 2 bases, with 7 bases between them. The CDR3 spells CASSYSHRQETQYF. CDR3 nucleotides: TGTGCCAGCAGTTACTCGCACAGGCAAGAGACCCAGTACTTC.

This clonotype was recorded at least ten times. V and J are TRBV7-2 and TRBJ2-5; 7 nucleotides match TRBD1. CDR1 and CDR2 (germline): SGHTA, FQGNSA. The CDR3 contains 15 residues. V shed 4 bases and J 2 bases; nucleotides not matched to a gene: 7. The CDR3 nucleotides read TGTGCCAGCAGCTGGACGGCAGGGGGACAAGAGACCCAGTACTTC. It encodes CASSWTAGGQETQYF.

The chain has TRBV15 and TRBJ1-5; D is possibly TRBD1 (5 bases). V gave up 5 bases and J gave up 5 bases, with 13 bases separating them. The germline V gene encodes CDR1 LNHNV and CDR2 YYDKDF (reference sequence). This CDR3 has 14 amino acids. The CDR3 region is CATSSGGVDQPQHF. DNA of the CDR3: TGTGCCACCAGCTCCGGGGGAGTGGATCAGCCCCAGCATTTT.

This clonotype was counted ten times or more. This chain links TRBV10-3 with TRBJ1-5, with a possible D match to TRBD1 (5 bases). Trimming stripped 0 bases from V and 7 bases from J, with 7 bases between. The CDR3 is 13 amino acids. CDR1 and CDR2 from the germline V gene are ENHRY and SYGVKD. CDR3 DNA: TGTGCCATCAGTGAGTCTGGGGACCAGCCCCAGCATTTT. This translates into CAISESGDQPQHF.

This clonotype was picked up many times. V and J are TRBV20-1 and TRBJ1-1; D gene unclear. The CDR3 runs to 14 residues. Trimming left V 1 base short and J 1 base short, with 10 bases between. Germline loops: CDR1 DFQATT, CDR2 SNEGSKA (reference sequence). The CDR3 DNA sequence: TGCAGTGCTAGAGGGACCGGGAGGAACACTGAAGCTTTCTTT. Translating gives CSARGTGRNTEAFF.

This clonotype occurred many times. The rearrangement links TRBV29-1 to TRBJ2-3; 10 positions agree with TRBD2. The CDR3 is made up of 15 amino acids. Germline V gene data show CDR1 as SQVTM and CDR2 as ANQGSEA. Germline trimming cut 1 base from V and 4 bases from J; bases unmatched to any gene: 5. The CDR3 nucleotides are TGCAGCGTTGAAGGGCTAGCGGGGGTGGCAGATACGCAGTATTTT. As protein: CSVEGLAGVADTQYF.

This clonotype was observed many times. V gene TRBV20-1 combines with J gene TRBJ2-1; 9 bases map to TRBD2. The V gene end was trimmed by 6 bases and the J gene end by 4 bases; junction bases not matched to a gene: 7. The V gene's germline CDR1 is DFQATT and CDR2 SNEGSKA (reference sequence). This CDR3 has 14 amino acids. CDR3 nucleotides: TGCAGTGCCGCGGGGGGGGCGGGGTACAATGAGCAGTTCTTC. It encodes CSAAGGAGYNEQFF.

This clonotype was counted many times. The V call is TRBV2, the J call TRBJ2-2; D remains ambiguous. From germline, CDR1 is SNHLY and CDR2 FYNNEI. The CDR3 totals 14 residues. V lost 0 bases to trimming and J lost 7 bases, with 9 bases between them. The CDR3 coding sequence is TGTGCCAGCAGTGAAGCATATCACGGCGGGGAGCTGTTTTTT. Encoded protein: CASSEAYHGGELFF.

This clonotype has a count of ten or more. CDR3 bases: TGTGCCAGCAGTTACTCTGCTAGCGGGGTCCAAGAGACCCAGTACTTC. Translation gives CASSYSASGVQETQYF. The chain links TRBV6-2 or TRBV6-3 to TRBJ2-5; 9 bases line up with TRBD2. The CDR3 is 16 residues long. The V gene's germline CDR1 is MNHEY and CDR2 SVGEGT. V lost 0 bases, J lost 1 base, and 3 bases stayed unmatched.

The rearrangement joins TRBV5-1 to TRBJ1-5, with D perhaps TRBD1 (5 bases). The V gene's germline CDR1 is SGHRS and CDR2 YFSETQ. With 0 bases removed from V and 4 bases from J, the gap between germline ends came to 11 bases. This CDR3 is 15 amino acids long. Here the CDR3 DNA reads TGCGCCAGCAGCTTGGCTGCAGGGATTAATCAGCCCCAGCATTTT. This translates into CASSLAAGINQPQHF. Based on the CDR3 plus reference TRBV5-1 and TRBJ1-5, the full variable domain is KAGVTQTPRYLIKTRGQQVTLSCSPISGHRSVSWYQQTPGQGLQFLFEYFSETQRNKGNFPGRFSGRQFSNSRSEMNVSTLELGDSALYLCASSLAAGINQPQHFGDGTRLSIL.

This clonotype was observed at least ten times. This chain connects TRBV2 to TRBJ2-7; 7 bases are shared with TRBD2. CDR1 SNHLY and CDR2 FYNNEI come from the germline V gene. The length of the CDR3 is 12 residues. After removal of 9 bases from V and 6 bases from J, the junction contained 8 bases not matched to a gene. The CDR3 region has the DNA TGTGCCAGTAAACTAGCGAAGGGCGAGCAGTACTTC. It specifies CASKLAKGEQYF.

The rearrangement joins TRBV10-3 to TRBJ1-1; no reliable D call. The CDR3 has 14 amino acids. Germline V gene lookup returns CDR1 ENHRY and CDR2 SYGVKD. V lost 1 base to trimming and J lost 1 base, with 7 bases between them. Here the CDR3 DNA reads TGTGCCATCAGTGAGTTGGCGGAGAACACTGAAGCTTTCTTT. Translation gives CAISELAENTEAFF.

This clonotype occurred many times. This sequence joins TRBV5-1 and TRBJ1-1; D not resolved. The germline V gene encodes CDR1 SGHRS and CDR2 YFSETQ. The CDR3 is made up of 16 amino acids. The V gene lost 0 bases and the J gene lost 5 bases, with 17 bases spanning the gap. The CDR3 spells CASSLELQGGRTEAFF. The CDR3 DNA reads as TGCGCCAGCAGCTTGGAACTCCAAGGAGGAAGAACTGAAGCTTTCTTT.